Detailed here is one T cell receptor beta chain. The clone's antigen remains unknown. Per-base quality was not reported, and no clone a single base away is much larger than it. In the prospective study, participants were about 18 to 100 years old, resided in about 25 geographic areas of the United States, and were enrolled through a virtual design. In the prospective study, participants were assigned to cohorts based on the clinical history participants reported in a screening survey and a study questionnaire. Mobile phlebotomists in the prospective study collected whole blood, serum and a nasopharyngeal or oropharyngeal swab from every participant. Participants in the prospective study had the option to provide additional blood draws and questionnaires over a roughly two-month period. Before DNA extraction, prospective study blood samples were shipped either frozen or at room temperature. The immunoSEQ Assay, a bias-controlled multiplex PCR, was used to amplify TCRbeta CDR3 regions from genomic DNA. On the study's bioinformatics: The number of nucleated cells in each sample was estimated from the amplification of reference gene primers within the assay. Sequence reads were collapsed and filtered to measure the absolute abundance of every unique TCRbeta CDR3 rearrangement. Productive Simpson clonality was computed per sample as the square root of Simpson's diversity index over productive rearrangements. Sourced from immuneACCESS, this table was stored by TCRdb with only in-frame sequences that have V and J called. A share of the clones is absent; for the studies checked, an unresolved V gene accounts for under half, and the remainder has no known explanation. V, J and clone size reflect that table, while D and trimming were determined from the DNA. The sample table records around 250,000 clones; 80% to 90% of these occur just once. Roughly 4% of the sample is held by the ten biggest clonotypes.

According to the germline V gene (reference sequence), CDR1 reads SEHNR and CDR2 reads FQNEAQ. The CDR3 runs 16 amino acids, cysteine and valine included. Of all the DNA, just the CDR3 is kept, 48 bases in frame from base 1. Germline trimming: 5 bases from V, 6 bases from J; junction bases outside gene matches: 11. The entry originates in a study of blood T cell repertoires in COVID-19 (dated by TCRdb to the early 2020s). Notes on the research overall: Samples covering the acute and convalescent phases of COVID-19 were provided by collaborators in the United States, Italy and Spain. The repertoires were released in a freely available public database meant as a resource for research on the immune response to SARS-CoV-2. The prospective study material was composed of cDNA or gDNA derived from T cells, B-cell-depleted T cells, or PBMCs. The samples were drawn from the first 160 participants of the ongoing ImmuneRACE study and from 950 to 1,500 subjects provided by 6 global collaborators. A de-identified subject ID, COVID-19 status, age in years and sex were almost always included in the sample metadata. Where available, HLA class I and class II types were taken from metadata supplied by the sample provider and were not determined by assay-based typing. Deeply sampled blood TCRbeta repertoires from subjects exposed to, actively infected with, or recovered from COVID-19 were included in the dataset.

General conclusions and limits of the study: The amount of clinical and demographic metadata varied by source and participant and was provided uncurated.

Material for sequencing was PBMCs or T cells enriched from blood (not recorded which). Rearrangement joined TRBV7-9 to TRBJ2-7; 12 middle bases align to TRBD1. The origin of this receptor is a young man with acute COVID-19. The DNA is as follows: TGTGCCAGCAGCCCGGGCGGGACAGGGGGCTTCGGCGAGCAGTACGTC. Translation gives CASSPGGTGGFGEQYV.